This TCR beta chain is drawn from a study of cytomegalovirus exposure and HLA in healthy donors. Study at large: Prior work identified around 120 million unique TCR beta sequences in approximately 180 million T cells. General study points: In a later analysis, an Asian-associated ancestry cluster reportedly showed fewer N-insertions than the roughly 710-donor mean. Cytomegalovirus status, reportedly, was diagnosed with high specificity and sensitivity by the classifier. Among TCR sequences, most were rare, though some public TCRs appeared in many donors.

With respect to this clone: Its target is unknown. The junction departs from the called germline gene at one end, perhaps through a read error.

The primer mix had 60 Vbeta and 13 Jbeta primers. TCRdb's copy holds only in-frame clones and misses some; the assay was immunoSEQ multiplex PCR. The data show roughly 160,000 clones, about 80% seen once. The sample was PBMCs. The sequence was collected from a woman between 50 and 59 years old in good health and CMV-seropositive.

The CDR3 loop reads CATSGDLTGAGVPYNSPLHF. The CDR3 DNA is TGTGCCACCAGCGGAGATTTGACAGGGGCCGGTGTCCCCTATAATTCACCCCTCCACTTT. The V call is TRBV15, the J call TRBJ1-6, with TRBD1 matching 8 bases. The CDR3 sequence is 20 residues long. Germline V CDR1 and CDR2: LNHNV, YYDKDF (reference sequence).